These 10 T cell receptor beta chains were sequenced from one sample in a study of a mutant IDH1 vaccine in newly diagnosed glioma. Time point meaning: week 11, during vaccination. Mutant IDH1 20-mer peptide, at 300 ug, made up each vaccine dose, with topical imiquimod. Some clones are missing from TCRdb's copy, which holds only in-frame ones; the method was immunoSEQ multiplex PCR. This table has roughly 110,000 clones, about nine tenths appearing once. The antigens these receptors bind are not known. The sample was PBMCs, taken from a glioma patient whose treatment included an IDH1 peptide vaccine. These receptors were collected from a woman between 50 and 59 years old with glioma.

V usage is TRBV7-6 and J usage is TRBJ2-7, with 7 bases aligning to TRBD2. This CDR3 is built from 16 residues. V shed 1 base and J 2 bases; nucleotides not matched to a gene: 8. Germline V gene data show CDR1 as SGHVS and CDR2 as FNYEAQ. The CDR3 DNA reads as TGTGCCAGCAGCTTAGGCCCCCCCGGGGGGACCTACGAGCAGTACTTC. As protein: CASSLGPPGGTYEQYF.

This rearrangement joins TRBV11-2 to TRBJ2-1, with a possible D match to TRBD2 (6 bases). CDR3 size: 16 residues. CDR1 is SGHAT, CDR2 FQNNGV, per germline. V was pared by 5 bases and J by 7 bases, with 21 bases between. CDR3 loop: CASSPGRGPSQNEQFF. The CDR3 nucleotides are TGTGCCAGCAGCCCGGGGCGGGGCCCGTCTCAAAATGAGCAGTTCTTC.

The chain employs TRBV10-2 and TRBJ2-3, with 13 bases aligning to TRBD2. This CDR3 region has 16 residues. CDR1 WSHSY and CDR2 SAAADI come from the germline V gene. Trimming took 8 bases from V and 0 from J; bases not matched to a gene: 5. The CDR3 reads CASLPGLAGSTDTQYF. As DNA, the CDR3 is TGCGCCAGCCTGCCGGGACTAGCGGGAAGCACAGATACGCAGTATTTT.

The rearrangement uses TRBV29-1 and TRBJ2-3, with TRBD2 identical over 10 bases. V lost 3 bases and J lost 1; bases outside the gene matches: 4. The CDR3 length is 15 residues. Germline V gene lookup returns CDR1 SQVTM and CDR2 ANQGSEA. In nucleotides, the CDR3 is TGCAGCGTTGAGAAAACTAGCGGGGGCACAGATACGCAGTATTTT. Encoded protein: CSVEKTSGGTDTQYF.

The chain joins TRBV4-2 to TRBJ2-7; 11 bases match TRBD2. The CDR3 has 17 amino acids. From germline, CDR1 is LGHNA and CDR2 YNFKEQ. V trimming: 1 base; J trimming: 4 bases; junction bases outside the gene matches: 9. The CDR3 here is CASSQVAGGIIGYEQYF. For the CDR3, the DNA is TGTGCCAGCAGCCAAGTAGCGGGAGGGATCATTGGGTACGAGCAGTACTTC.

The chain couples TRBV27 to TRBJ1-2, with 7 bases identical to TRBD1. V trimming: 8 bases; J trimming: 0 bases; junction bases outside the gene matches: 6. The CDR3 is 14 residues long. The germline V gene has CDR1 MNHEY and CDR2 SMNVEV (reference sequence). The CDR3 protein is CASGRDSPNYGYTF. The CDR3, as DNA: TGTGCCAGCGGGAGGGACAGTCCTAACTATGGCTACACCTTC.

The J gene is TRBJ1-5, the V gene TRBV19; 9 nucleotides align to TRBD1. The germline V gene has CDR1 LNHDA and CDR2 SQIVND (reference sequence). The CDR3 runs to 15 residues. V trimming: 5 bases; J trimming: 6 bases; junction bases outside the gene matches: 8. CDR3 protein: CASSVGTGLSQPQHF. CDR3 sequence (DNA): TGTGCCAGTAGTGTCGGGACAGGGCTAAGTCAGCCCCAGCATTTT.

The CDR3 region has the DNA TGCGCCAGCAGCGTGCAGGGGGCTAACACTGAAGCTTTCTTT. Translating it yields CASSVQGANTEAFF. The chain carries TRBV5-1 and TRBJ1-1; TRBD1 matches at 8 bases. CDR3 size: 14 residues. V gave up 4 bases and J gave up 2 bases; unmatched junction bases: 4. Per the germline V gene, CDR1 is SGHRS and CDR2 is YFSETQ.

J is TRBJ2-5 and V is TRBV28; D ambiguous. The CDR3 is 13 amino acids. Germline V gives CDR1 MDHEN, CDR2 SYDVKM. V was trimmed by 3 bases and J by 5 bases, leaving 10 bases between them. The CDR3 loop is CASSFILAETQYF. In DNA, the CDR3 is TGTGCCAGCAGTTTCATCTTGGCGGAGACCCAGTACTTC.

J is TRBJ2-3 and V is TRBV19; 9 positions agree with TRBD1. With V trimmed by 11 bases and J by 6 bases, 9 bases remained unmatched. Germline V CDR1 and CDR2: LNHDA, SQIVND (reference sequence). CDR3 size: 13 residues. The CDR3: CAPLTGGCDTQYF. As DNA, the CDR3 is TGTGCCCCCCTGACAGGGGGTTGTGATACGCAGTATTTT.